This T cell receptor beta chain was captured in a study of T-cell memory formation after mild COVID-19. Turning to the study itself: Largely, TCR clusters stayed within a single donor. Study observations and caveats: The pre-infection memory compartment contained some responding clones, suggesting cross-reactive memory joined. CD4+ contracting clones were found mainly in CM and EM, and CD8+ ones in EMRA.

TCR alpha and TCR beta cDNA libraries carrying sample barcodes and UMIs came from 5'RACE with constant-segment primers. TCRdb passed the 5' RACE reads through MiXCR, listing each CDR3 protein once. The repertoire includes a few hundred thousand distinct CDR3 sequences, less than 25% of them detected once, and roughly 8.7% sits in the top ten. The V segment lost 5 bases and the J segment 2 bases; nucleotides outside the gene matches: 9. The germline V gene has CDR1 SEHNR and CDR2 FQNEAQ (reference sequence). CDR3 length equals 16 residues. This clonotype has a count of ten or more. The antigen remains undetermined.

This chain uses TRBV7-9 with TRBJ2-1; 7 bases are a match to TRBD1. The source material was PBMCs or a T cell subset sorted from them (not recorded which). This receptor was identified in an adult woman who had mild COVID-19 (a few samples of this study predate the infection). Cell type and time point are not known. CDR3 nucleotides: TGTGCCAGCAGCCGTCGACAGGGTAGAACCTACAATGAGCAGTTCTTC. It specifies CASSRRQGRTYNEQFF.